The TCR beta chain under discussion was sequenced for a study of T cells in tuberculosis. Across the whole study: CD1B tetramers identified T cells specific for mycobacterial lipid GMM. IGRA-negative adolescents, IGRA-positive adolescents with latent tuberculosis and adults with active tuberculosis formed this South African cohort.

On this clone itself: Its specificity is not known.

Findings of the study overall: GEM motif frequencies gave over 55% accuracy; the GMM repertoire gave roughly 90%.

On average around 100,000 T cells per donor were immunosequenced. Libraries were prepared by immunoSEQ multiplex PCR; TCRdb keeps only in-frame clonotypes and omits some of them. Here the sample spans around 35,000 clones, almost 95% being singletons. V was clipped by 3 bases and J by 5 bases, with 9 bases between them. This CDR3 has 13 residues. Germline values: CDR1 SGHRS, CDR2 YFSETQ. The V gene is TRBV5-1, the J gene TRBJ1-5; TRBD1 might be the D (6 bases). The sample was PBMCs. The source of this sequence is a donor aged 5-35 years with latent tuberculosis or without tuberculosis infection. Some clones in this sample may be carry-over from other donors' samples. This CDR3 reads CASSSDSDQPQHF. The CDR3 coding sequence is TGCGCCAGCAGCTCGGACAGTGATCAGCCCCAGCATTTT.